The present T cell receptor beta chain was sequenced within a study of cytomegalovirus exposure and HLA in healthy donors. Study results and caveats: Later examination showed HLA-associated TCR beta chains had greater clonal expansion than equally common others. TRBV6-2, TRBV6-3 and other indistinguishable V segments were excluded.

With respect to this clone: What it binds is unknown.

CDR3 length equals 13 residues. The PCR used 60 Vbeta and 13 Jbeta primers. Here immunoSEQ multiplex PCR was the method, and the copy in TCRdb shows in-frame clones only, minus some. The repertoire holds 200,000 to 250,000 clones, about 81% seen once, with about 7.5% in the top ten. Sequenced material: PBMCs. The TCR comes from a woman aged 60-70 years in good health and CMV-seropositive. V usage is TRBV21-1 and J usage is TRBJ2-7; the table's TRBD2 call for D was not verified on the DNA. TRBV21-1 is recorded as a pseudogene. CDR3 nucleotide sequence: TGTGCCAGCTACGGGGGGGCCTGGCACGAGCAGTACTTC. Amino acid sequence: CASYGGAWHEQYF.